The 25 T cell receptor beta chains below were found in one sample sequenced in a study of T cell repertoires in cytomegalovirus infection. Their antigens remain unidentified. In TCRdb, the reads were re-called with MiXCR into one record per CDR3 protein. This sample has hundreds of thousands of distinct CDR3 sequences, with around a third found just once. The specimen comprised cultured PBMCs, sampled from culture after CMV antigen stimulation. Receptors originate from a human donor in good health (CMV status not recorded). Some clones in this sample may be carry-over from other donors' samples.

The table lists this clonotype with many counts. This rearrangement joins TRBV11-2 to TRBJ2-1; D is undetermined. V was clipped by 1 base and J by 2 bases, with 6 bases between them. Germline assignment: CDR1 SGHAT and CDR2 FQNNGV. The CDR3 extends over 14 amino acids. The CDR3 DNA sequence: TGTGCCAGCAGCTTAGGGCTAGCCTACAATGAGCAGTTCTTC. This codes for CASSLGLAYNEQFF.

This clonotype turned up a few times. The V and J genes are TRBV6-2 or TRBV6-3 and TRBJ2-7; 9 bases line up with TRBD1. The CDR3 contains 13 residues. V shed 4 bases, J shed 3 bases, and the junction held 1 base outside the gene matches. Germline assignment: CDR1 MNHEY and CDR2 SVGEGT. The chain's CDR3 is CASSSGQGYEQYV. CDR3 nucleotide sequence: TGTGCCAGCAGTTCGGGACAGGGCTACGAGCAGTACGTC.

V and J are TRBV10-3 and TRBJ1-3; no definite D call. Trimming cost V 4 bases and J 1 base, with 17 bases left between them. This CDR3 comprises 17 residues. CDR1 and CDR2 (germline): ENHRY, SYGVKD. For the CDR3, the DNA is TGTGCCATCAGTGGGATTATAGGTGGAGCTTCTGGAAACACCATATATTTT. This gives the protein CAISGIIGGASGNTIYF.

This clonotype was seen more than once but under ten times. This rearrangement joins TRBV28 to TRBJ2-3; 8 bases agree with TRBD2. J gave up 4 bases and V 4 bases, and 4 bases lay outside the gene matches. Germline lookup yields CDR1 MDHEN and CDR2 SYDVKM. The CDR3 covers 14 residues. In nucleotides, the CDR3 is TGTGCCAGCAGTTCGGGAGGGCCTGCAGATACGCAGTATTTT. Translating gives CASSSGGPADTQYF.

This chain links TRBV6-2 or TRBV6-3 with TRBJ1-5; D not resolved. The CDR3 is made up of 13 amino acids. CDR1 MNHEY and CDR2 SVGEGT come from the germline V gene. Trimming removed 7 bases from V and 4 bases from J, with 11 bases in between. Written as DNA, the CDR3 is TGTGCCAGCACAAAGTCAAAGAATCAGCCCCAGCATTTT. It is translated as CASTKSKNQPQHF.

In this sample, this clonotype turned up many times. V gene TRBV7-8 combines with J gene TRBJ2-7, with 8 bases identical to TRBD2. Trimming removed 5 bases from V and 4 bases from J; junction bases left unmatched: 10. CDR1 and CDR2 from the germline V gene are SGHVS and FQNEAQ. The CDR3 is 15 residues long. The CDR3 is CASSEGLAFKYEQYF. The CDR3 DNA reads as TGTGCCAGCAGCGAAGGACTAGCCTTCAAGTACGAGCAGTACTTC.

The rearrangement links TRBV19 to TRBJ2-2, with D tentatively TRBD1 or TRBD2 (5 bases each). Looked up from germline, CDR1 is LNHDA and CDR2 is SQIVND (reference sequence). V dropped 1 base and J dropped 6 bases, with 12 bases sitting between them. This CDR3 has 15 amino acids. In nucleotides, the CDR3 is TGTGCCAGTAGTATAGCGGGGACCCACCCCGGGGAGCTGTTTTTT. It yields the protein CASSIAGTHPGELFF.

The chain combines TRBV7-9 with TRBJ1-1; TRBD1 agrees at 7 bases. The length of the CDR3 is 16 residues. Looked up from germline, CDR1 is SEHNR and CDR2 is FQNEAQ (reference sequence). The J segment lost 0 bases and the V segment lost 5 bases, leaving 9 bases of the junction unmatched. CDR3 amino acids: CASSLRDRKMNTEAFF. DNA for the CDR3: TGTGCCAGCAGCCTCCGGGACAGAAAAATGAACACTGAAGCTTTCTTT.

J is TRBJ1-1 and V is TRBV19, with TRBD1 identical over 7 bases. V gave up 7 bases and J gave up 0 bases; unmatched junction bases: 8. Germline lookup yields CDR1 LNHDA and CDR2 SQIVND (reference sequence). The CDR3 sequence is 15 residues long. The CDR3 DNA is TGTGCCAGTAAAGCCGGGACAGCCTTGAACACTGAAGCTTTCTTT. Translation gives CASKAGTALNTEAFF.

V gene TRBV6-1 combines with J gene TRBJ1-1; the D gene is possibly TRBD1 (6 bases). The length of the CDR3 is 13 residues. The V end was cut by 4 bases, the J end by 8 bases, with 14 bases between. The germline CDR1 and CDR2 sequences are MNHNS and SASEGT. The CDR3: CASSVLQGYEAFF. The DNA of the CDR3 is TGTGCCAGCAGTGTTTTACAGGGCTACGAAGCTTTCTTT.

This chain joins TRBV6-2 or TRBV6-3 and TRBJ1-5, with a weak D call TRBD1 (6 bases). Per the germline V gene, CDR1 is MNHEY and CDR2 is SVGEGT. CDR3 length equals 17 residues. Trimming cost V 2 bases and J 3 bases, with 17 bases left between them. The CDR3 loop is CASSYPPGGSSNQPQHF. The DNA of the CDR3 is TGTGCCAGCAGTTACCCCCCCGGGGGCTCTTCCAATCAGCCCCAGCATTTT.

The rearrangement links TRBV4-3 to TRBJ1-1, with 8 positions matching TRBD1. Germline V gene lookup returns CDR1 LGHNA and CDR2 YSLEER. This CDR3 contains 17 residues. Trimming at V came to 0 bases and at J to 6 bases, leaving 12 bases not matched to a gene. CDR3 sequence reads: CASSQEWARGRFPEAFF. The CDR3, as DNA: TGCGCCAGCAGCCAAGAATGGGCCAGGGGGCGCTTCCCTGAAGCTTTCTTT.

This clonotype was picked up many times. J is TRBJ2-6 and V is TRBV28; no clear D gene. The CDR3 spans 14 residues. Germline loops: CDR1 MDHEN, CDR2 SYDVKM. The ends were cut back, 5 bases at V and 4 bases at J, with 9 bases in the middle. In DNA form, the CDR3 reads TGTGCCAGCAGTCGGAGCTACGGGGCCAACGTCCTGACTTTC. Translating it yields CASSRSYGANVLTF. Using reference TRBV28 and TRBJ2-6 for the parts outside the CDR3, the full variable domain is DVKVTQSSRYLVKRTGEKVFLECVQDMDHENMFWYRQDPGLGLRLIYFSYDVKMKEKGDIPEGYSVSREKKERFSLILESASTNQTSMYLCASSRSYGANVLTFGAGSRLTVL.

Here the CDR3 reads CASSSLGQAGATNEQFF. For the CDR3, the DNA is TGCGCCAGCAGCTCCCTTGGCCAAGCGGGAGCTACCAATGAGCAGTTCTTC. The chain carries TRBV5-1 and TRBJ2-1, with 8 positions matching TRBD2. Germline V CDR1 and CDR2: SGHRS, YFSETQ. The length of the CDR3 is 17 residues. The V gene end was trimmed by 3 bases and the J gene end by 6 bases; junction bases not matched to a gene: 14.

This clonotype has just one count. The V and J genes are TRBV4-1 and TRBJ1-2; weak D call: TRBD1 (6 bases). Germline V gene lookup returns CDR1 MGHRA and CDR2 YSYEKL. The germline V and J ends were trimmed by 4 bases and 0 bases, with 21 bases remaining between them. This CDR3 contains 18 residues. The CDR3 spells CASSPSYRARMSNYGYTF. CDR3 nucleotide sequence: TGCGCCAGCAGCCCATCATACAGGGCTCGAATGTCTAACTATGGCTACACCTTC.

In this sample, this clonotype turned up a few times. The rearrangement uses TRBV7-2 and TRBJ2-1, with TRBD2 matching over 9 bases. The CDR3 totals 14 residues. Trimming took 5 bases from V and 5 from J; bases not matched to a gene: 4. Germline lookup yields CDR1 SGHTA and CDR2 FQGNSA. The CDR3 DNA follows: TGTGCCAGCAGCCGACTAGCGGTTGACAATGAGCAGTTCTTC. Its protein is CASSRLAVDNEQFF.

The gene calls are TRBV6-1 and TRBJ2-5; tentative D call: TRBD1 (5 bases). Germline V CDR1 and CDR2: MNHNS, SASEGT. Trimming cost V 0 bases and J 5 bases, with 16 bases left between them. This CDR3 region has 16 residues. The CDR3 protein is CASSEAWGYTHETQYF. The CDR3 nucleotides read TGTGCCAGCAGTGAAGCGTGGGGCTATACCCACGAGACCCAGTACTTC.

Only a few counts were recorded for this clonotype. V usage is TRBV29-1 and J usage is TRBJ2-1; a possible D gene is TRBD1 (6 bases). The CDR3 is 12 amino acids. V lost 5 bases and J 6 bases, leaving 11 bases between the germline ends. The germline CDR1 and CDR2 sequences are SQVTM and ANQGSEA. The CDR3: CSVSTGPNEQFF. The CDR3 region has the DNA TGCAGCGTTTCGACAGGACCCAATGAGCAGTTCTTC.

The chain couples TRBV29-1 to TRBJ2-7, with 10 bases matching TRBD2. The germline V gene encodes CDR1 SQVTM and CDR2 ANQGSEA. CDR3 length equals 13 residues. With V trimmed by 2 bases and J by 5 bases, 3 bases remained unmatched. The CDR3 sequence: CSVELAGVNEQYV. The DNA for the CDR3 is TGCAGCGTTGAACTAGCGGGAGTAAACGAGCAGTACGTC.

This chain joins TRBV5-6 and TRBJ2-5; 13 positions agree with TRBD2. J lost 3 bases, V lost 4 bases, and 3 bases had no gene match. Germline V gene sequence: CDR1 SGHDT, CDR2 YYEEEE. This CDR3 region has 15 residues. The CDR3 DNA reads as TGTGCCAGCAGCAAGGGGACTAGCGGGAAAGAGACCCAGTACTTC. Protein: CASSKGTSGKETQYF.

This chain connects TRBV5-6 to TRBJ1-1; D is unresolved. Germline CDR1 is SGHDT and CDR2 is YYEEEE. V was trimmed by 1 base and J by 1 base, leaving 11 bases between them. This CDR3 contains 15 residues. Written as DNA, the CDR3 is TGTGCCAGCAGCTTGTCCCGTAGGGAGAACACTGAAGCTTTCTTT. Protein: CASSLSRRENTEAFF.

This clonotype was observed at least ten times. The gene calls are TRBV20-1 and TRBJ2-1; 10 bases are shared with TRBD2. CDR1 and CDR2 (germline): DFQATT, SNEGSKA (reference sequence). This CDR3 comprises 13 residues. The CDR3 nucleotides read TGCAGGGTCACTAGCGGGGCCTACAATGAGCAGTTCTTC. Its protein product is CRVTSGAYNEQFF.

V is TRBV18 and J is TRBJ1-1; TRBD1 is a possible D gene (5 bases). The germline V and J ends were trimmed by 2 bases and 6 bases, with 16 bases remaining between them. Germline loops: CDR1 KGHSH, CDR2 LQKENI. The CDR3 totals 15 residues. In nucleotides, the CDR3 is TGTGCCAGCTCACCATTGGAGGGTATAGGGGCTGAAGCTTTCTTT. Translating gives CASSPLEGIGAEAFF.

This clonotype was seen repeatedly, ten times or more. The V gene is TRBV7-2, the J gene TRBJ2-1; 15 nucleotides line up with TRBD2. The CDR3 is 19 residues long. Germline CDR1 SGHTA, CDR2 FQGNSA. After removal of 3 bases from V and 10 bases from J, the junction contained 16 bases not matched to a gene. The CDR3 bases are TGTGCCAGCAGCTTTTACTCGACGATGGGACTAGCGGGAGGCGGGGAGCAGTTCTTC. Translated, it gives CASSFYSTMGLAGGGEQFF.

V is TRBV5-4 and J is TRBJ2-5; possibly TRBD2 for D (5 bases). The CDR3 is 14 residues long. In germline, CDR1 is SGHNT, CDR2 YYREEE (reference sequence). Trimming shortened V by 0 bases and J by 5 bases, and 11 bases separated the two germline ends. CDR3 protein: CASSLGGQAETQYF. The CDR3 DNA sequence: TGTGCCAGCAGCTTGGGAGGGCAGGCGGAGACCCAGTACTTC.